The entry that follows covers one TCR beta chain sequence. Its antigen is still unknown. These data come from a study of T cell responses to AZD1222 COVID-19 vaccine. Study findings and constraints: Repertoire sampling happened only post peak T cell response. Spike regions recognized by vaccine-associated CD4 TCRs spanned the protein, led by 160-218 and 743-854. Baseline antibody screening turned up just 6 or 7 seropositive AZD1222 recipients.

The table came from immunoSEQ multiplex PCR; TCRdb's copy has only in-frame clones and leaves some out. The data show 68,000 or so clones, about nine tenths seen once. In germline, CDR1 is SGHRS, CDR2 YFSETQ. J gave up 7 bases and V 0 bases, and 6 bases lay outside the gene matches. This CDR3 spans 16 amino acids. Sequencing was performed on peripheral blood, taken on day 0 of AZD1222 vaccination. The chain has TRBV5-1 and TRBJ1-4, with TRBD1 matching over 10 bases. The receptor was derived from an adult in good health. This chain's CDR3 is CASSLDGDRGSEKLFF. CDR3 DNA sequence: TGCGCCAGCAGCTTGGACGGGGACAGGGGAAGTGAAAAACTGTTTTTT.